This T cell receptor beta chain is from a study of cytotoxic CD8 clonotypes in ibrutinib-treated CLL. In the study overall: Among patients, approximately 24 responded partially and 2 completely; roughly 14 then stayed remitted and some twelve progressed after median approximately 70 months. Study-wide results and caveats: Rare overall, public clonotypes shrank or held steady under therapy.

Measured with immunoSEQ multiplex PCR; TCRdb has only the in-frame clones, and not every one. The sample carries some 150,000 clones, 70% to 85% recorded once. V was clipped by 2 bases and J by 4 bases; unmatched bases: 6. Germline loops: CDR1 SGDLS, CDR2 YYNGEE. The CDR3 is 16 amino acids. Points on this clone: The antigen is undetermined.

This sequence originates from a human donor with chronic lymphocytic leukemia. The material sequenced was PBMCs, taken after 12 months of ibrutinib treatment. The chain is built from TRBV9 and TRBJ2-2; TRBD1 matches 9 bases. The CDR3 spells CASSVSQGAGTGELFF. CDR3 nucleotides: TGTGCCAGCAGCGTCTCACAGGGGGCGGGCACCGGGGAGCTGTTTTTT. Combining the CDR3 with reference TRBV9 and TRBJ2-2 gives the whole variable domain DSGVTQTPKHLITATGQRVTLRCSPRSGDLSVYWYQQSLDQGLQFLIQYYNGEERAKGNILERFSAQQFPDLHSELNLSSLELGDSALYFCASSVSQGAGTGELFFGEGSRLTVL.